This passage covers 9 T cell receptor beta chains from one sample sequenced in a study of response to subunit inactivated influenza vaccine. TCRdb redid the calling of the RT-PCR reads with MiXCR, one entry per CDR3 protein. The table records 250,000 to 350,000 distinct CDR3 sequences, about 20% of them present only once. Sequenced material: PBMCs from blood, taken about 20 months after vaccination. The receptor set was obtained from a man aged 45 to 70 who received an inactivated influenza vaccine.

This clonotype was found a few times. This chain links TRBV5-1 with TRBJ1-2; D ambiguous. The CDR3 length is 15 residues. In germline, CDR1 is SGHRS, CDR2 YFSETQ. Trimming stripped 0 bases from V and 4 bases from J, with 13 bases between. CDR3: CASSLGGGELYGYTF. CDR3 nucleotide sequence: TGCGCCAGCAGCTTGGGTGGAGGAGAACTCTATGGCTACACCTTC.

This clonotype has more than one count but fewer than ten. J is TRBJ2-7 and V is TRBV5-1, with D maybe TRBD1 (5 bases). V was clipped by 2 bases and J by 5 bases, with 11 bases between them. Germline CDR1 SGHRS, CDR2 YFSETQ. CDR3 size: 13 residues. The CDR3 loop is CASSFQGLDEQYF. DNA of the CDR3: TGCGCCAGCAGCTTCCAGGGTTTGGACGAGCAGTACTTC.

CDR3 amino acids: CASSLGTGRTGNTIYF. CDR3 bases: TGTGCCAGCTCACTCGGGACAGGGAGAACTGGAAACACCATATATTTT. This chain links TRBV18 with TRBJ1-3, with TRBD1 matching over 9 bases. The CDR3 loop spans 16 amino acids. The germline V gene has CDR1 KGHSH and CDR2 LQKENI. V lost 4 bases to trimming and J lost 2 bases; unmatched junction nucleotides: 6.

This rearrangement joins TRBV20-1 to TRBJ2-1, with D unclear. Trimming removed 0 bases at V and 10 bases at J, with 10 bases between. This CDR3 comprises 12 residues. Germline V gene data show CDR1 as DFQATT and CDR2 as SNEGSKA (reference sequence). CDR3 residues: CSARDLGMEQFF. Here the CDR3 DNA reads TGCAGTGCTAGAGATCTGGGGATGGAGCAGTTCTTC.

This clonotype was observed a handful of times. This sequence joins TRBV20-1 and TRBJ1-4; D is uncertain. The V end was cut by 0 bases, the J end by 6 bases, with 14 bases between. In germline, CDR1 is DFQATT, CDR2 SNEGSKA (reference sequence). There are 15 residues in the CDR3. The CDR3 nucleotides are TGCAGTGCTAGAGATCTGCGCGGGCTGGATGAAAAACTGTTTTTT. Residues: CSARDLRGLDEKLFF.

This clonotype has a handful of counts. The chain recombines TRBV27 with TRBJ1-5, with 8 nucleotides matching TRBD1. From germline, CDR1 is MNHEY and CDR2 SMNVEV (reference sequence). The V and J ends lost 5 bases and 3 bases, in that order; junction bases with no gene match: 9. This CDR3 contains 16 residues. CDR3 in amino acids: CASSRTTGALNQPQHF. The CDR3 nucleotides read TGTGCCAGCAGTAGAACGACAGGGGCCCTCAATCAGCCCCAGCATTTT.

CDR3 region: CSARLILAKSSYEQYF. The CDR3 DNA follows: TGCAGTGCTAGGCTTATTCTAGCGAAAAGCTCCTACGAGCAGTACTTC. This sequence joins TRBV20-1 and TRBJ2-7; TRBD2 is a possible D gene (6 bases). Trimming left V 3 bases short and J 0 bases short, with 18 bases between. This CDR3 region has 16 residues. CDR1 DFQATT and CDR2 SNEGSKA come from the germline V gene (reference sequence).

The chain links TRBV2 to TRBJ2-1; TRBD1 aligns across 9 bases. J lost 1 base, V lost 6 bases, and 4 bases had no gene match. The CDR3 extends over 15 amino acids. Germline CDR1 SNHLY, CDR2 FYNNEI. The CDR3 region is CASRKGTGSYNEQFF. The CDR3 nucleotides are TGTGCCAGCAGAAAAGGGACAGGGTCCTACAATGAGCAGTTCTTC. Full variable domain (rest looked up from reference TRBV2 and TRBJ2-1): EPEVTQTPSHQVTQMGQEVILRCVPISNHLYFYWYRQILGQKVEFLVSFYNNEISEKSEIFDDQFSVERPDGSNFTLKIRSTKLEDSAMYFCASRKGTGSYNEQFFGPGTRLTVL.

This clonotype was observed a handful of times. The chain joins TRBV14 to TRBJ2-1; D not certain. V gave up 3 bases and J gave up 8 bases, with 11 bases separating them. CDR1 is SGHDN, CDR2 FVKESK, per germline. The CDR3 is 13 amino acids. CDR3 nucleotides: TGTGCCAGCAGCCACTTAGCATTCCATGAGCAGTTCTTC. It specifies CASSHLAFHEQFF.